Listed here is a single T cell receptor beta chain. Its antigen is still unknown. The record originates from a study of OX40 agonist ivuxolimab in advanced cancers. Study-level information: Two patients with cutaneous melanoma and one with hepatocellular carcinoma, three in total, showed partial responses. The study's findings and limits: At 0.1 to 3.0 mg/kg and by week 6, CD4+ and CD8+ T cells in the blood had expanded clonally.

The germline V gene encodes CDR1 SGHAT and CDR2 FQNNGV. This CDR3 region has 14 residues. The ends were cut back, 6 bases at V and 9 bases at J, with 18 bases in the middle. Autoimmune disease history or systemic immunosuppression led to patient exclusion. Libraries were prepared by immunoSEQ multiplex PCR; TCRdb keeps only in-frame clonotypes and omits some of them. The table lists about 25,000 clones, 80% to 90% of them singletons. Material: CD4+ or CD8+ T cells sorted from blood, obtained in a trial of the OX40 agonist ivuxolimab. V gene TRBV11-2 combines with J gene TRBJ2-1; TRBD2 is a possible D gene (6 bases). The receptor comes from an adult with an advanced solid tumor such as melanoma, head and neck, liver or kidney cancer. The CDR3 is CASRGTGGRAEQFF. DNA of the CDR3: TGTGCCAGCAGGGGTACCGGGGGTCGGGCTGAGCAGTTCTTC.